This T cell receptor (beta chain) originates from a study of T cell responses to AZD1222 COVID-19 vaccine. Study-wide points: Two AZD1222 doses significantly raised spike-specific TCR breadth and depth over controls. Repertoire samples came only from after the peak T cell response. Among AZD1222 vaccinees, only six or seven were seropositive at baseline.

This CDR3 has 13 residues. The V gene end was trimmed by 6 bases and the J gene end by 3 bases; junction bases not matched to a gene: 2. Germline lookup yields CDR1 SQVTM and CDR2 ANQGSEA. This clone was recorded once. Antigen specificity is unknown. Profiled with immunoSEQ multiplex PCR; TCRdb holds only in-frame clones, not every one. The sample consists of about 140,000 clones, more than 85% of them appearing once. J is TRBJ1-1 and V is TRBV29-1, with 12 bases that match TRBD1. Sample: peripheral blood, taken 28 days after the second AZD1222 dose. The sequence was obtained from an adult who received the AZD1222 COVID-19 vaccine. CDR3 residues: CSVGTGGYTEAFF. The CDR3 region has the DNA TGCAGCGTCGGGACAGGGGGCTACACTGAAGCTTTCTTT.